This T cell receptor beta chain derives from a study of T cells of healthy individuals. V lost 3 bases, J lost 0 bases, and 4 bases stayed unmatched. The CDR3 sequence is 15 residues long. CDR1 KGHSH and CDR2 LQKENI come from the germline V gene. Each CDR3 protein gets one entry after TCRdb re-called the 5' RACE reads with MiXCR. The data show some 100,000 distinct CDR3 sequences, with roughly 18% seen just once and under 7.5% held by the top ten. The receptor comes from a human donor in good health. The chain uses TRBV18 and TRBJ1-2, with 7 bases that match TRBD1. The CDR3: CASSPPGQANYGYTF. The CDR3 nucleotides read TGTGCCAGCTCACCCCCCGGACAGGCTAACTATGGCTACACCTTC.